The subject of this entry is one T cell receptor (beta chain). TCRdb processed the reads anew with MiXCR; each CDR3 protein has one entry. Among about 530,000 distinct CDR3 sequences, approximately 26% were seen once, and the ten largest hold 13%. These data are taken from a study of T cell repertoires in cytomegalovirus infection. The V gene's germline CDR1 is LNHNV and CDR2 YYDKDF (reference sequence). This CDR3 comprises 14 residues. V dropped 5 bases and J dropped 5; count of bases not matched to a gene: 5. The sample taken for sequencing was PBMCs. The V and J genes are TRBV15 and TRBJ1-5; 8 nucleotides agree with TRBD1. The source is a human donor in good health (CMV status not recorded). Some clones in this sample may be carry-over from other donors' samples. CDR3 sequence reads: CATSGTGGYQPQHF. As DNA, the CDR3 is TGTGCCACCAGCGGAACAGGGGGGTATCAGCCCCAGCATTTT.